This TCR beta chain was found in a study of T cell repertoires in cytomegalovirus infection. Study summary: HLA-B-restricted CMV epitopes that are well studied were used alongside recently identified HLA-C-restricted ones. Indications of both CMV infection and matching HLA type were provided by public TCR beta signatures. Study outcomes and limitations: The cumulative frequency of public TCR beta families identified carriers of CMV plus the relevant HLA. In two of eight donors, the top clonotype was HLA-C-restricted CMV-specific.

V lost 6 bases and J lost 6, with 8 bases in between. CDR1 is SGHAT and CDR2 is FQDESV in the germline V gene (reference sequence). This CDR3 spans 11 amino acids. With respect to this clonotype: Its antigen is as yet unknown.

TCRdb re-derived calls from the reads in MiXCR, one entry per CDR3 protein. This sample has roughly 80,000 distinct CDR3 sequences; 20% to 30% occur once, and the top ten carry approximately 51%. The sample here was CD8+ T cells from cultured PBMCs, taken from culture after CMV antigen stimulation. This clonotype was obtained from a human donor in good health (CMV status not recorded). Some clones in this sample may be carry-over from other donors' samples. The V and J genes are TRBV11-1 and TRBJ1-1; D is uncertain. CDR3 nucleotide sequence: TGTGCCAGCAGAATAGCGTCTGAAGCTTTCTTT. This translates into CASRIASEAFF.